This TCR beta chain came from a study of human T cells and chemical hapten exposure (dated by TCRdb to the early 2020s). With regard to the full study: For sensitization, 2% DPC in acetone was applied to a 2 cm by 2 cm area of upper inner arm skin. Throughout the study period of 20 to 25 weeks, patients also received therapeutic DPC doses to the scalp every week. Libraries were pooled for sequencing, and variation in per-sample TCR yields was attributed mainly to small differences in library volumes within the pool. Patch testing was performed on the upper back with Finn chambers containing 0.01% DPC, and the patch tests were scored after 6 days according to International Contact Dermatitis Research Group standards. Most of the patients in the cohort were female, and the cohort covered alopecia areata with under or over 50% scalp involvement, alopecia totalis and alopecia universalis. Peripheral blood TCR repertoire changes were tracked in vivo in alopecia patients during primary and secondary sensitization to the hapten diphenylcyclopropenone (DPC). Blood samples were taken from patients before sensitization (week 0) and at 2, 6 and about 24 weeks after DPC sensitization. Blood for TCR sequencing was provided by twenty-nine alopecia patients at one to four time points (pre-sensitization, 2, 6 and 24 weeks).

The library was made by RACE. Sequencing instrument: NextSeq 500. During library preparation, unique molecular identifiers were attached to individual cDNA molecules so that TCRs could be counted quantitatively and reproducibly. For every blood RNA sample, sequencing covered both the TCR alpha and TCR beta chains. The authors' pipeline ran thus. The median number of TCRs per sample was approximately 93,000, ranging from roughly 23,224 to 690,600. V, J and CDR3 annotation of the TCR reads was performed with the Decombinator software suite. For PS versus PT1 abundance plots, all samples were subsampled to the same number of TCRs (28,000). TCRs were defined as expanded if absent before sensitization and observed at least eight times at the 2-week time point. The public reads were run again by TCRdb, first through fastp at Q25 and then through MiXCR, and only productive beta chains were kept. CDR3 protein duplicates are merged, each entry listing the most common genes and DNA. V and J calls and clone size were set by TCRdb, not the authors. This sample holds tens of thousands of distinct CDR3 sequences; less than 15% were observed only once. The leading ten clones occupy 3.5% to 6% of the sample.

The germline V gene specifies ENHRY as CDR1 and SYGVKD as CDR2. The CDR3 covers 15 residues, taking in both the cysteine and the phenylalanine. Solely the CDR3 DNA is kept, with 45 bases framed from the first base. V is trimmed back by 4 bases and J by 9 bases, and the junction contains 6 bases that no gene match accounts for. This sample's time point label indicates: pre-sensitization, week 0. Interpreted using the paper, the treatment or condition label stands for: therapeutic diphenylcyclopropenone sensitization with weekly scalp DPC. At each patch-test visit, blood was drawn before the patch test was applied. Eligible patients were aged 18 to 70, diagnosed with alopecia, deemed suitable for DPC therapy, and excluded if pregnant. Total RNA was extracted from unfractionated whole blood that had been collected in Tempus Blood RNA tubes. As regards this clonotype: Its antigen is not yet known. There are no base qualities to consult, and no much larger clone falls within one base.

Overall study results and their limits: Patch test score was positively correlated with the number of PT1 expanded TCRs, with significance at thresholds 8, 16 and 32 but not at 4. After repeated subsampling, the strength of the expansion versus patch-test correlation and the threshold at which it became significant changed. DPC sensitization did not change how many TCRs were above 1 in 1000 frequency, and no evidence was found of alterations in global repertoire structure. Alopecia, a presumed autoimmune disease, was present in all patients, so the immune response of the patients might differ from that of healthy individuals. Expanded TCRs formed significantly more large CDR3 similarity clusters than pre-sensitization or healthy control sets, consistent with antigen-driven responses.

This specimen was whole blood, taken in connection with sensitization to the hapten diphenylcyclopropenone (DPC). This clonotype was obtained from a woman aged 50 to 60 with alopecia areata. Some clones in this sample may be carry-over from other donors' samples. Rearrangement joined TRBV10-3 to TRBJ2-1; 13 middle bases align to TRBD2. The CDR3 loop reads CAISVLAGGRGEQFF. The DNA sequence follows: TGTGCCATCAGTGTACTAGCGGGAGGGAGGGGTGAGCAGTTCTTC.